The rows below give T cell receptor beta chains drawn from one sample of a study of regulatory T cells in long-lasting Graves disease. TCRdb called the multiplex PCR reads again in MiXCR, with one record for every CDR3 protein. The sample lists more than 400,000 distinct CDR3 sequences; 15% to 20% were seen once. These data are also associated with another study on T cells in Graves' hyperthyroidism and ophthalmopathy.

The starting material was peripheral blood mononuclear cells (PBMCs), obtained at new diagnosis, from a patient treated with antithyroid drugs. These receptor sequences come from a woman in her 30s with Graves disease. CDR3s include the opening cysteine and the closing phenylalanine or tryptophan. Each record gives: CDR3 length, D gene, V gene, clone size, J gene, CDR3 DNA, CDR3 protein. D genes are given only for firm matches. Rows give clone size only sometimes, using once, few, many, or a class for an expanded clone.

cdr3_length: 15
d_call: NA
v_call: TRBV11-2
clone_size: many
j_call: TRBJ1-1
cdr3_nt: TGTGCCAGCAGCCCCTTATTGGGCTCGAACACTGAAGCTTTCTTT
cdr3_aa: CASSPLLGSNTEAFF

cdr3_length: 15
d_call: NA
v_call: TRBV20-1
clone_size: many
j_call: TRBJ1-5
cdr3_nt: TGCAGTGCTAGAGTAATAGGGGAGGGCAATCAGCCCCAGCATTTT
cdr3_aa: CSARVIGEGNQPQHF

cdr3_length: 15
d_call: TRBD2
v_call: TRBV5-1
clone_size: few
j_call: TRBJ2-3
cdr3_nt: TGCGCCAGCAGCTCCCTACGGGAGGACGCAGATACGCAGTATTTT
cdr3_aa: CASSSLREDADTQYF

cdr3_length: 15
d_call: NA
v_call: TRBV5-1
clone_size: many
j_call: TRBJ1-4
cdr3_nt: TGCGCCAGCAGCTTGTATAACGGTCGTTTTGAAAAACTGTTTTTT
cdr3_aa: CASSLYNGRFEKLFF

cdr3_length: 12
d_call: NA
v_call: TRBV20-1
clone_size: many
j_call: TRBJ1-5
cdr3_nt: TGCAGTGCAGTAAGAACCCAGCAGCCCCAGCATTTT
cdr3_aa: CSAVRTQQPQHF

cdr3_length: 19
d_call: NA
v_call: TRBV6-1
clone_size: NA
j_call: TRBJ2-1
cdr3_nt: TGTGCCAGCCAAGGCGCTGTTTCAACGGAGGCCAGACTTTACAATGAGCAGTTCTTC
cdr3_aa: CASQGAVSTEARLYNEQFF

cdr3_length: 15
d_call: TRBD1
v_call: TRBV15
clone_size: few
j_call: TRBJ1-1
cdr3_nt: TGTGCCACGCAGCCCGGGACAGCCGCGAACACTGAAGCTTTCTTT
cdr3_aa: CATQPGTAANTEAFF

cdr3_length: 18
d_call: TRBD2
v_call: TRBV5-1
clone_size: many
j_call: TRBJ2-7
cdr3_nt: TGCGCCAGCAGCTTGGTGAGGGATGGAGGCGGGAGAAGCTACGAGCAGTACTTC
cdr3_aa: CASSLVRDGGGRSYEQYF

cdr3_length: 12
d_call: NA
v_call: TRBV13
clone_size: many
j_call: TRBJ2-2
cdr3_nt: TGTGCCAGCAGCCCAGACTCCGGGGAGCTGTTTTTT
cdr3_aa: CASSPDSGELFF

cdr3_length: 14
d_call: TRBD2
v_call: TRBV6-9
clone_size: many
j_call: TRBJ2-1
cdr3_nt: TGTGCCAGCAGTTTAGCGGGAGGGGTCTATGAGCAGTTCTTC
cdr3_aa: CASSLAGGVYEQFF

cdr3_length: 12
d_call: NA
v_call: TRBV28
clone_size: few
j_call: TRBJ2-2
cdr3_nt: TGTGCCAGCAGTGATAACACCGGGGAGCTGTTTTTT
cdr3_aa: CASSDNTGELFF

cdr3_length: 16
d_call: TRBD1
v_call: TRBV30
clone_size: once
j_call: TRBJ1-1
cdr3_nt: TGTGCCTGGGACCGCCCCGGGACAGGGGAGCGTCCTGAAGCTTTCTTT
cdr3_aa: CAWDRPGTGERPEAFF

cdr3_length: 20
d_call: TRBD2
v_call: TRBV4-3
clone_size: many
j_call: TRBJ2-5
cdr3_nt: TGCGCCAGCAGCCAAGCCAGAGCCCATGGGCGACTAGCGGGAAAAGAGACCCAGTACTTC
cdr3_aa: CASSQARAHGRLAGKETQYF

cdr3_length: 16
d_call: NA
v_call: TRBV6-1
clone_size: few
j_call: TRBJ2-6
cdr3_nt: TGTGCCAGCGGCTTGGGGCAGGGAGCTGGGGCCAACGTCCTGACTTTC
cdr3_aa: CASGLGQGAGANVLTF

cdr3_length: 14
d_call: NA
v_call: TRBV2
clone_size: many
j_call: TRBJ2-2
cdr3_nt: TGTGCCAGCCGGGGAGGGGGCGTTGGCGGGGAGCTGTTTTTT
cdr3_aa: CASRGGGVGGELFF

cdr3_length: 15
d_call: NA
v_call: TRBV6-5
clone_size: NA
j_call: TRBJ2-4
cdr3_nt: TGTGCCAGCAGTTACCCACGGGGACGGGTAAACATTCAGTACTTC
cdr3_aa: CASSYPRGRVNIQYF

cdr3_length: 15
d_call: TRBD1
v_call: TRBV7-9
clone_size: NA
j_call: TRBJ1-1
cdr3_nt: TGTGCCAGCAGCCCTCCCGGGACAGGGGTCTCTGAAGCTTTCTTT
cdr3_aa: CASSPPGTGVSEAFF

cdr3_length: 18
d_call: NA
v_call: TRBV7-6
clone_size: many
j_call: TRBJ2-1
cdr3_nt: TGTGCCAGCAGCTTAGAAGGGGGGCGCTTGAGCTCCTACAATGAGCAGTTCTTC
cdr3_aa: CASSLEGGRLSSYNEQFF

cdr3_length: 16
d_call: TRBD2
v_call: TRBV25-1
clone_size: few
j_call: TRBJ2-1
cdr3_nt: TGTGCCAGCAGTGACCCTAGCGGATCGTCCTACAATGAGCAGTTCTTC
cdr3_aa: CASSDPSGSSYNEQFF

cdr3_length: 15
d_call: NA
v_call: TRBV9
clone_size: few
j_call: TRBJ2-3
cdr3_nt: TGTGCCAGCAGCGTCGTACCGGGAAACATCGATACGCAGTATTTT
cdr3_aa: CASSVVPGNIDTQYF

cdr3_length: 18
d_call: NA
v_call: TRBV18
clone_size: many
j_call: TRBJ1-4
cdr3_nt: TGTGCCAGCTCACCTGATACCGCCGCAAGGGGCTCTAGAGAAAAACTGTTTTTT
cdr3_aa: CASSPDTAARGSREKLFF

cdr3_length: 13
d_call: NA
v_call: TRBV20-1
clone_size: many
j_call: TRBJ1-1
cdr3_nt: TGCAGTGCTAGGGGGGACTTAAACGCTGAAGCTTTCTTT
cdr3_aa: CSARGDLNAEAFF

cdr3_length: 14
d_call: TRBD2
v_call: TRBV28
clone_size: many
j_call: TRBJ2-5
cdr3_nt: TGTGCCAGCAGCCCGACTAGCGGGAGAAGGGTTGAGTACTTC
cdr3_aa: CASSPTSGRRVEYF

cdr3_length: 15
d_call: NA
v_call: TRBV5-1
clone_size: NA
j_call: TRBJ1-2
cdr3_nt: TGCGCCAGCAGCTTCGGAGGCAATAAAGGCTATGGCTACACCTTC
cdr3_aa: CASSFGGNKGYGYTF

cdr3_length: 14
d_call: TRBD1
v_call: TRBV3-1
clone_size: many
j_call: TRBJ2-7
cdr3_nt: TGTGCCAGCAGCCAAATGGGGACAGACTACGAGCAGTACTTC
cdr3_aa: CASSQMGTDYEQYF

cdr3_length: 16
d_call: NA
v_call: TRBV28
clone_size: many
j_call: TRBJ1-2
cdr3_nt: TGTGCCAGCAGTCCCCCCGTAGGGCAGGGTATATCCGGCTACACCTTC
cdr3_aa: CASSPPVGQGISGYTF

cdr3_length: 16
d_call: NA
v_call: TRBV28
clone_size: NA
j_call: TRBJ1-3
cdr3_nt: TGTGCCAGCAGTTTCGGACCGACGACCTCTGGAAACACCATATATTTT
cdr3_aa: CASSFGPTTSGNTIYF

cdr3_length: 16
d_call: NA
v_call: TRBV7-2
clone_size: many
j_call: TRBJ2-7
cdr3_nt: TGTGCCAGCAGCTTAGCTTTGGGCCTGAGCTCCTACGAGCAGTACTTC
cdr3_aa: CASSLALGLSSYEQYF

cdr3_length: 14
d_call: NA
v_call: TRBV5-1
clone_size: NA
j_call: TRBJ1-6
cdr3_nt: TGCGCCAGCAGCTTGGGCCGTCTTAGCTCACCCCTCCACTTT
cdr3_aa: CASSLGRLSSPLHF

cdr3_length: 14
d_call: NA
v_call: TRBV5-1
clone_size: many
j_call: TRBJ1-1
cdr3_nt: TGCGCCAGCAGCTTGTACGGGGACAACACTGAAGCTTTCTTT
cdr3_aa: CASSLYGDNTEAFF

cdr3_length: 15
d_call: TRBD1
v_call: TRBV28
clone_size: few
j_call: TRBJ2-2
cdr3_nt: TGTGCCAGCAGCGCTGGACAGGGTTTCACCGGGGAGCTGTTTTTT
cdr3_aa: CASSAGQGFTGELFF

cdr3_length: 14
d_call: TRBD1
v_call: TRBV2
clone_size: many
j_call: TRBJ1-5
cdr3_nt: TGTGCCAGCAGCGAGACAGGGCGGAATCAGCCCCAGCATTTT
cdr3_aa: CASSETGRNQPQHF

cdr3_length: 14
d_call: NA
v_call: TRBV20-1
clone_size: many
j_call: TRBJ2-4
cdr3_nt: TGCAGTGCTAGACAGAGGGCGGCCAAAAACATTCAGTACTTC
cdr3_aa: CSARQRAAKNIQYF

cdr3_length: 15
d_call: TRBD2
v_call: TRBV20-1
clone_size: many
j_call: TRBJ2-5
cdr3_nt: TGCAGTGCTAGGGGAAGGACTAGCGTGAAAGAGACCCAGTACTTC
cdr3_aa: CSARGRTSVKETQYF

cdr3_length: 15
d_call: NA
v_call: TRBV5-1
clone_size: many
j_call: TRBJ1-1
cdr3_nt: TGCGCCAGCAGCTTGGCCGGGCAATTCAACACTGAAGCTTTCTTT
cdr3_aa: CASSLAGQFNTEAFF

cdr3_length: 14
d_call: NA
v_call: TRBV5-1
clone_size: few
j_call: TRBJ2-3
cdr3_nt: TGCGCCAGCAGCTTGGCGGTCGGGCCAGATACGCAGTATTTT
cdr3_aa: CASSLAVGPDTQYF

cdr3_length: 12
d_call: NA
v_call: TRBV7-2
clone_size: few
j_call: TRBJ1-1
cdr3_nt: TGTGCCAGTACGAATATGAACACTGAAGCTTTCTTT
cdr3_aa: CASTNMNTEAFF

cdr3_length: 14
d_call: TRBD2
v_call: TRBV20-1
clone_size: many
j_call: TRBJ2-3
cdr3_nt: TGCAGTGCTAGAGAGGGCGGGAGAGGAGATACGCAGTATTTT
cdr3_aa: CSAREGGRGDTQYF

cdr3_length: 14
d_call: NA
v_call: TRBV12-3/TRBV12-4
clone_size: many
j_call: TRBJ1-1
cdr3_nt: TGTGCCAGCACCCTGGCAGGGGCAAACACTGAAGCTTTCTTT
cdr3_aa: CASTLAGANTEAFF

cdr3_length: 12
d_call: NA
v_call: TRBV28
clone_size: many
j_call: TRBJ1-1
cdr3_nt: TGTGCCAGCAGTTTTTGGGGTCGTGAAGCTTTCTTT
cdr3_aa: CASSFWGREAFF

cdr3_length: 16
d_call: NA
v_call: TRBV28
clone_size: many
j_call: TRBJ2-7
cdr3_nt: TGTGCCAGCAGTCTAGGCCTCGATACCCCAACCTACGAGCAGTACTTC
cdr3_aa: CASSLGLDTPTYEQYF

cdr3_length: 11
d_call: NA
v_call: TRBV3-1
clone_size: many
j_call: TRBJ2-1
cdr3_nt: TGTGCCAGCAGCCAAGAGGGTGAGCAGTTCTTC
cdr3_aa: CASSQEGEQFF

cdr3_length: 15
d_call: NA
v_call: TRBV5-1
clone_size: NA
j_call: TRBJ2-3
cdr3_nt: TGCGCCAGCAGCTTGGGTCAGTTCAGCACAGATACGCAGTATTTT
cdr3_aa: CASSLGQFSTDTQYF

cdr3_length: 16
d_call: TRBD2
v_call: TRBV27
clone_size: many
j_call: TRBJ2-7
cdr3_nt: TGTGCCAGCAGTTTATCGGGACTAGCAATGGGGTACGAGCAGTACTTC
cdr3_aa: CASSLSGLAMGYEQYF

cdr3_length: 18
d_call: NA
v_call: TRBV27
clone_size: few
j_call: TRBJ2-1
cdr3_nt: TGTGCCAGCTCCCTTCAAACGGCCGTGTGGCTGCAGGGCAATGAGCAGTTCTTC
cdr3_aa: CASSLQTAVWLQGNEQFF

cdr3_length: 15
d_call: TRBD2
v_call: TRBV3-1
clone_size: many
j_call: TRBJ2-3
cdr3_nt: TGTGCCAGCGCCAGACGATCGGGAGGCGCAGATACGCAGTATTTT
cdr3_aa: CASARRSGGADTQYF

cdr3_length: 16
d_call: TRBD2
v_call: TRBV2
clone_size: many
j_call: TRBJ2-7
cdr3_nt: TGCGCCAGCAGTGACGGGCGACTAGCGGGGCCCTACGAGCAGTACTTC
cdr3_aa: CASSDGRLAGPYEQYF

cdr3_length: 13
d_call: NA
v_call: TRBV29-1
clone_size: many
j_call: TRBJ1-3
cdr3_nt: TGCAGCGTTCGCGGCAAAGCTGGAAACACCATATATTTT
cdr3_aa: CSVRGKAGNTIYF

cdr3_length: 14
d_call: NA
v_call: TRBV20-1
clone_size: NA
j_call: TRBJ2-2
cdr3_nt: TGCAGTGCTAGGTCGAATGAAAACACCGGGGAGCTGTTTTTT
cdr3_aa: CSARSNENTGELFF

cdr3_length: 15
d_call: TRBD2
v_call: TRBV28
clone_size: many
j_call: TRBJ2-2
cdr3_nt: TGTGCCACCCTACTAGCGGGTTCGAACACCGGGGAGCTGTTTTTT
cdr3_aa: CATLLAGSNTGELFF

cdr3_length: 17
d_call: TRBD1
v_call: TRBV12-3/TRBV12-4
clone_size: NA
j_call: TRBJ2-6
cdr3_nt: TGTGCCAGCAGTCGGACAGGTCTAGGCTCTGGGGCCAACGTCCTGACTTTC
cdr3_aa: CASSRTGLGSGANVLTF

cdr3_length: 13
d_call: NA
v_call: TRBV10-2
clone_size: few
j_call: TRBJ1-4
cdr3_nt: TGCGCCAGCAGTGAGTCAAGCCCTGAAAAACTGTTTTTT
cdr3_aa: CASSESSPEKLFF

cdr3_length: 14
d_call: TRBD1
v_call: TRBV6-1
clone_size: many
j_call: TRBJ2-7
cdr3_nt: TGTGCCAGCAGTGCCGGACAGGGCGGGAACGAGCAGTACTTC
cdr3_aa: CASSAGQGGNEQYF